Listed here are 15 T cell receptor beta chains from one sample, sequenced in a study of T-cell reconstitution after alpha-beta-depleted transplantation in children. Molecular barcoding with unique molecular identifiers was used for the TCRbeta library. TCRdb re-analysed the PCR reads in MiXCR, keeping a single row per CDR3 protein. The sample yields some 490,000 distinct CDR3 sequences, about an eighth seen once. The input for sequencing was PBMCs from the stem cell graft donor, taken from the stem cell graft. The source of these receptors is a human donor who donated a stem cell graft to a child with combined immunodeficiency.

The CDR3 spells CASSFTTGTRGTQYF. CDR3 DNA sequence: TGTGCCAGCAGTTTCACCACCGGGACTAGGGGGACCCAGTACTTC. The chain uses TRBV12-3 or TRBV12-4 and TRBJ2-5, with 8 positions matching TRBD2. This CDR3 has 15 residues. The junction had 10 bases not matched to a gene; V was cut back by 3 bases and J by 7 bases.

On this clonotype itself: One base away lies a much larger clone, so this may be a sequencing read error. The chain uses TRBV5-1 and TRBJ2-1; TRBD1 matches 7 bases. The CDR3 covers 17 residues. V lost 4 bases, J lost 10 bases, and 20 bases stayed unmatched. Germline CDR1 is SGHRS and CDR2 is YFSETQ. The CDR3 nucleotides are TGCGCCAGCAGCGTGATTGTTTCGGGACAGAGTCTTCGGGAGCAGTTCTTC. Its protein is CASSVIVSGQSLREQFF. Combining the CDR3 with reference TRBV5-1 and TRBJ2-1 gives the whole variable domain KAGVTQTPRYLIKTRGQQVTLSCSPISGHRSVSWYQQTPGQGLQFLFEYFSETQRNKGNFPGRFSGRQFSNSRSEMNVSTLELGDSALYLCASSVIVSGQSLREQFFGPGTRLTVL.

This clonotype was counted between two and nine times. This chain links TRBV9 with TRBJ2-7; D is unclear. The V gene's germline CDR1 is SGDLS and CDR2 YYNGEE. The CDR3 spans 14 residues. Trimming shortened V by 3 bases and J by 2 bases, and 12 bases separated the two germline ends. DNA of the CDR3: TGTGCCAGCAGCGCAGAAGACTTAACCTACGAGCAGTACTTC. This sequence encodes CASSAEDLTYEQYF.

CDR3 protein: CASSRQGSGQPQHF. Here the CDR3 DNA reads TGTGCCAGCAGCAGACAGGGCAGTGGCCAGCCCCAGCATTTT. The rearrangement joins TRBV5-5 to TRBJ1-5; 7 bases fit TRBD1. J lost 7 bases, V lost 4 bases, and 8 bases had no gene match. CDR1 and CDR2 (germline): SGHKS, YYEKEE (reference sequence). This CDR3 has 14 residues.

The chain is built from TRBV30 and TRBJ2-2; D gene ambiguous. Trimming stripped 5 bases from V and 5 bases from J, with 12 bases between. Germline lookup yields CDR1 GTSNPN and CDR2 SVGIG (reference sequence). This CDR3 has 13 amino acids. The CDR3 sequence: CAWGLGLTGELFF. The CDR3 DNA reads as TGTGCCTGGGGGCTGGGGTTAACCGGGGAGCTGTTTTTT.

This clonotype occurred many times. The rearrangement joins TRBV4-2 to TRBJ1-1; 11 bases map to TRBD1. The CDR3 consists of 15 residues. Germline CDR1 is LGHNA and CDR2 is YNFKEQ. V trimming: 0 bases; J trimming: 5 bases; junction bases outside the gene matches: 2. CDR3 in DNA: TGTGCCAGCAGCCAAGAAGGGACAGGGGGGACTGAAGCTTTCTTT. Translated: CASSQEGTGGTEAFF.

This chain connects TRBV15 to TRBJ2-5; weak D call: TRBD2 (6 bases). The germline CDR1 and CDR2 sequences are LNHNV and YYDKDF (reference sequence). The V end lost 1 base, the J end lost 3 bases, and 12 bases lay between the germline ends. The CDR3 is made up of 15 amino acids. The CDR3 sequence: CATSRGERAKETQYF. CDR3 nucleotide sequence: TGTGCCACCAGCAGAGGGGAGCGGGCGAAAGAGACCCAGTACTTC.

The gene calls are TRBV20-1 and TRBJ2-3; the match to TRBD2 covers 13 bases. The germline V gene has CDR1 DFQATT and CDR2 SNEGSKA (reference sequence). The CDR3 consists of 18 residues. Unmatched junction bases numbered 10, after V lost 0 bases and J lost 4 bases. As DNA, the CDR3 is TGCAGTGCTAGAGACCCAGGACTAGCGGGAGATGGGGCAGATACGCAGTATTTT. Protein product: CSARDPGLAGDGADTQYF.

This clonotype was observed at least ten times. The chain carries TRBV4-2 and TRBJ1-3; perhaps TRBD1 as D (5 bases). Germline values: CDR1 LGHNA, CDR2 YNFKEQ. V lost 1 base and J 4 bases, leaving 11 bases between the germline ends. There are 15 residues in the CDR3. CDR3 coding DNA: TGTGCCAGCAGCCAAGGAGACAGAATAGGAAACACCATATATTTT. Translation gives CASSQGDRIGNTIYF.

This clonotype was detected ten times or more. The V call is TRBV20-1, the J call TRBJ2-4; D is ambiguous. The V and J ends lost 2 bases and 3 bases respectively, with 8 bases between them. CDR3 length equals 13 residues. The V gene's germline CDR1 is DFQATT and CDR2 SNEGSKA (reference sequence). The chain's CDR3 is CSARWANKNIQYF. CDR3 coding DNA: TGCAGTGCTAGATGGGCGAACAAAAACATTCAGTACTTC.

The chain combines TRBV6-5 with TRBJ2-1; D unresolved. The V gene's germline CDR1 is MNHEY and CDR2 SVGAGI. Between the trimmed V and J ends, which lost 5 bases and 14 bases, there was a span of 13 bases. The CDR3 runs 11 residues. The CDR3 spells CASSRDNEEFF. For the CDR3, the DNA is TGTGCCAGCAGTAGAGATAACGAGGAGTTCTTC.

This clonotype was observed many times. CDR3 loop: CASSLVVSGGGETQYF. CDR3 nucleotide sequence: TGTGCCAGCAGCTTAGTTGTTTCGGGGGGTGGTGAGACCCAGTACTTC. This sequence joins TRBV7-8 and TRBJ2-5, with 7 nucleotides matching TRBD2. V was clipped by 1 base and J by 5 bases; unmatched bases: 10. Germline CDR1 is SGHVS and CDR2 is FQNEAQ. The CDR3 runs to 16 residues.

This clonotype was seen ten or more times. The chain recombines TRBV12-3 or TRBV12-4 with TRBJ2-3; possible D gene TRBD2, 6 bases. The CDR3 consists of 15 residues. Trimming shortened V by 0 bases and J by 1 base, and 8 bases separated the two germline ends. The CDR3 here is CASSLASGGTDTQYF. The CDR3 nucleotides read TGTGCCAGCAGTTTAGCTAGCGGAGGCACAGATACGCAGTATTTT.

This sequence joins TRBV29-1 and TRBJ2-5; D perhaps matches TRBD1 (6 bases). Germline V gene data show CDR1 as SQVTM and CDR2 as ANQGSEA. V dropped 6 bases and J dropped 2 bases, with 19 bases sitting between them. The CDR3 sequence is 15 residues long. The CDR3 loop reads CSVATGMNPQETQYF. CDR3 in DNA: TGCAGCGTGGCGACAGGAATGAACCCACAAGAGACCCAGTACTTC.

The rearrangement uses TRBV5-6 and TRBJ2-7; a possible D gene is TRBD1 (6 bases). The CDR3 consists of 11 residues. V was pared by 7 bases and J by 4 bases, with 9 bases between. CDR1 is SGHDT, CDR2 YYEEEE, per germline. The chain's CDR3 is CASQTGYEQYF. As DNA, the CDR3 is TGTGCCAGCCAAACAGGGTACGAGCAGTACTTC.